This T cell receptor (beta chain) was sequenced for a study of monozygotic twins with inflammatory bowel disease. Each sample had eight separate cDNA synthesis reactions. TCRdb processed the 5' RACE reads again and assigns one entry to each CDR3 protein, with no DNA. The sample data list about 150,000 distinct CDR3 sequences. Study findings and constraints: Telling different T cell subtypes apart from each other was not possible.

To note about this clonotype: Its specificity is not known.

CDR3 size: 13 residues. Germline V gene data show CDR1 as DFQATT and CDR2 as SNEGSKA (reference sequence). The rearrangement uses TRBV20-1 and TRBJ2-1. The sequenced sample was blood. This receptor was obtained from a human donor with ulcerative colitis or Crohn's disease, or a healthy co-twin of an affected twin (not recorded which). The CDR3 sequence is CSARGLAYNEQFF.